The source of this T cell receptor beta chain is a study of T cell repertoires in cytomegalovirus infection. The wider study: Public TCR beta signatures indicated both CMV infection and matching HLA type.

Notes on the study in general: HLA-C-restricted TCR beta clonotypes specific for CMV led the ex vivo response. Carriers of CMV plus the relevant HLA were identified by cumulative public TCR beta family frequency.

TCRdb re-analysed the reads in MiXCR, keeping a single row per CDR3 protein. The repertoire consists of under 350,000 distinct CDR3 sequences, with around 10% occurring once and the leading ten covering around 2.5%. With 4 bases removed from V and 1 base from J, the gap between germline ends came to 11 bases. Per the germline V gene, CDR1 is KGHSH and CDR2 is LQKENI. This CDR3 comprises 14 residues. Comments on this clonotype: What it recognizes is unknown.

Sample: PBMCs. The chain recombines TRBV18 with TRBJ2-7; the D is unclear. This TCR derives from a human donor in good health (CMV status not recorded). Some clones in this sample may be carry-over from other donors' samples. The CDR3 loop reads CASSLRSSSYEQYV. Here the CDR3 DNA reads TGTGCCAGCTCACTACGATCCAGTTCCTACGAGCAGTACGTC.